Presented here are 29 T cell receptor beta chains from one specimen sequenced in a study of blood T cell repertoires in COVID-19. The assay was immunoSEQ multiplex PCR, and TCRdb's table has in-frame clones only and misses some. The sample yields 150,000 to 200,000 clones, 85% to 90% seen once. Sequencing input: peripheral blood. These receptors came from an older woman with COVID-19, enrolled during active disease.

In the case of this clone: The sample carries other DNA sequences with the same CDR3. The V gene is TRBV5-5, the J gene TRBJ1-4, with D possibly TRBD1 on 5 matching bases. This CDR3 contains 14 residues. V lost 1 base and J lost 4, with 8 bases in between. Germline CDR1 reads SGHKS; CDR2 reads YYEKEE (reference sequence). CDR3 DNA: TGTGCCAGCAGCTTGCGGGGGAGTAATGAAAAACTGTTTTTT. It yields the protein CASSLRGSNEKLFF.

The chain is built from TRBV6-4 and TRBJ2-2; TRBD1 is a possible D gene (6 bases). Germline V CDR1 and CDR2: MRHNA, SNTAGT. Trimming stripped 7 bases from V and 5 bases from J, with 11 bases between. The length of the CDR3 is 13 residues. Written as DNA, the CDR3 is TGTGCCAGCAAGCCCCAGGGGACCGGGGAGCTGTTTTTT. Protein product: CASKPQGTGELFF.

The DNA of the CDR3 is TGCGCCAGCAGCTCCGACTCGTTATTCTACGAGCAGTACTTC. This translates into CASSSDSLFYEQYF. This chain uses TRBV5-1 with TRBJ2-7; D unclear. V lost 3 bases and J 3 bases, leaving 13 bases between the germline ends. CDR1 and CDR2 (germline): SGHRS, YFSETQ. This CDR3 is built from 14 residues.

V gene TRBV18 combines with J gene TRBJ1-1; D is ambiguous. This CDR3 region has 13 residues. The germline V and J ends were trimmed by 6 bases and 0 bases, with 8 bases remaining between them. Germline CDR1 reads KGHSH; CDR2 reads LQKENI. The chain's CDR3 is CASSSGLNTEAFF. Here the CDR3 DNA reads TGTGCCAGCTCTTCGGGATTGAACACTGAAGCTTTCTTT. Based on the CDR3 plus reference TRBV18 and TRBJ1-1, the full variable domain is NAGVMQNPRHLVRRRGQEARLRCSPMKGHSHVYWYRQLPEEGLKFMVYLQKENIIDESGMPKERFSAEFPKEGPSILRIQQVVRGDSAAYFCASSSGLNTEAFFGQGTRLTVV.

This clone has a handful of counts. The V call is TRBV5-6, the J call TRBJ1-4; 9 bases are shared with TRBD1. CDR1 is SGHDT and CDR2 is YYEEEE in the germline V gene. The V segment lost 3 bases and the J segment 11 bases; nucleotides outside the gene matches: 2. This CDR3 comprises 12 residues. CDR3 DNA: TGTGCCAGCAGCTCCGGGACAGGGAAACTGTTTTTT. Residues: CASSSGTGKLFF.

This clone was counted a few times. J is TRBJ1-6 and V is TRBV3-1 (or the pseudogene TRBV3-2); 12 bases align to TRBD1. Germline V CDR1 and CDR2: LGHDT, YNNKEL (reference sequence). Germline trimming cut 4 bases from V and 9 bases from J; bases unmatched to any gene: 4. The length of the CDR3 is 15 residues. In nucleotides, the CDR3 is TGTGCCAGCAGCCGGGGACAGGGGGCAGGTTCACCCCTCCACTTT. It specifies CASSRGQGAGSPLHF.

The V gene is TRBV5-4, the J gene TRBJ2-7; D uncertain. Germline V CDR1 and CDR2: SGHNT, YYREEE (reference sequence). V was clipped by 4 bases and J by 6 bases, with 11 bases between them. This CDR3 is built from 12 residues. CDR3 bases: TGTGCCAGCAGCATTGGTCAGTTCGAGCAGTACTTC. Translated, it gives CASSIGQFEQYF.

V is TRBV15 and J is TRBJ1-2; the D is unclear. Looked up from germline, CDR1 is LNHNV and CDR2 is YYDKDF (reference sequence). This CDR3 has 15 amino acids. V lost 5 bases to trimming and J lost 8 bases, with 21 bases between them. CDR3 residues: CATSVPGMGWWGYTF. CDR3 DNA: TGTGCCACCAGCGTCCCCGGGATGGGGTGGTGGGGCTACACCTTC. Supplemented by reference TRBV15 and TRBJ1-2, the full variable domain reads DAMVIQNPRYQVTQFGKPVTLSCSQTLNHNVMYWYQQKSSQAPKLLFHYYDKDFNNEADTPDNFQSRRPNTSFCFLDIRSPGLGDTAMYLCATSVPGMGWWGYTFGSGTRLTVV.

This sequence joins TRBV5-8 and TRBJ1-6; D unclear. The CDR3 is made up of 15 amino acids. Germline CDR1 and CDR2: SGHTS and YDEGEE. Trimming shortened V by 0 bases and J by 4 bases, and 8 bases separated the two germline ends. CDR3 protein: CASSLGTVYNSPLHF. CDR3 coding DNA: TGTGCCAGCAGCTTGGGTACAGTGTATAATTCACCCCTCCACTTT.

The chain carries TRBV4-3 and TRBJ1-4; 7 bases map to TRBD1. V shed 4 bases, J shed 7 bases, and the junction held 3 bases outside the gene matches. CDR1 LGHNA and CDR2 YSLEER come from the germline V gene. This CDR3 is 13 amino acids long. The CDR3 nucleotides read TGCGCCAGCAGCCGGGGGACAGCTGAAAAACTGTTTTTT. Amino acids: CASSRGTAEKLFF.

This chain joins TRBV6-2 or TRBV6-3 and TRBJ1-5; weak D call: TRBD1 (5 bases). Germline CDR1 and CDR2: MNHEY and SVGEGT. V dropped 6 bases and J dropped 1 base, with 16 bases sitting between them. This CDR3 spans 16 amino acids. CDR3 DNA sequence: TGTGCCAGCAGCCCAAGCGGCGGGGGGAGCAATCAGCCCCAGCATTTT. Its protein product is CASSPSGGGSNQPQHF.

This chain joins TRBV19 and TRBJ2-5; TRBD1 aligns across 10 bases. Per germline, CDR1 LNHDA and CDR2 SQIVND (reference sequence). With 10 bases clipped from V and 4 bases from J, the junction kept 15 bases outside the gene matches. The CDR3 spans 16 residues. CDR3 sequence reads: CATQPSDRGGGETQYF. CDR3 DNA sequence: TGTGCCACCCAGCCTTCGGACAGGGGGGGTGGAGAGACCCAGTACTTC.

Written as DNA, the CDR3 is TGTGCCAGTAGTCCGCGGACAGCCGAAGCAGCGAATCAGCCCCAGCATTTT. Residues: CASSPRTAEAANQPQHF. V gene TRBV19 combines with J gene TRBJ1-5; D might be TRBD1 (6 bases). The V gene's germline CDR1 is LNHDA and CDR2 SQIVND (reference sequence). The CDR3 extends over 17 amino acids. V lost 5 bases, J lost 4 bases, and 21 bases lay in between.

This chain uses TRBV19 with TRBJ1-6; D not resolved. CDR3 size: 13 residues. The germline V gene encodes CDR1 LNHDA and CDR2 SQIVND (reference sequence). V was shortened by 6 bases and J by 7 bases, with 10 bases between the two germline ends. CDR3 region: CASRETLNSPLHF. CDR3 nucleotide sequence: TGTGCCAGTAGGGAGACCCTCAATTCACCCCTCCACTTT.

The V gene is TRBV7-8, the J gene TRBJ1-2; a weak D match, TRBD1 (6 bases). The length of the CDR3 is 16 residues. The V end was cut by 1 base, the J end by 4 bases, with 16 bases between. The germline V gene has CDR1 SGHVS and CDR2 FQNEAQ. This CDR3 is CASSLVGGQGIYGYTF. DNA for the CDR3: TGTGCCAGCAGCTTAGTGGGGGGGCAGGGCATCTATGGCTACACCTTC.

The CDR3 sequence is CASSELAGYEQYF. CDR3 DNA sequence: TGTGCCAGCAGTGAGTTAGCGGGCTACGAGCAGTACTTC. The chain has TRBV27 and TRBJ2-7; 7 positions match TRBD2. This CDR3 comprises 13 residues. V shed 5 bases, J shed 3 bases, and the junction held 4 bases outside the gene matches. Germline V gene data show CDR1 as MNHEY and CDR2 as SMNVEV (reference sequence).

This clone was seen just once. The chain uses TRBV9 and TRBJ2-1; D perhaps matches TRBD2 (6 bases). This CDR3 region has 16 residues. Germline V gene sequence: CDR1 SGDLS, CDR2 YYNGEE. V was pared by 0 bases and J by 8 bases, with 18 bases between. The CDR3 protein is CASSVGGGSGIHEQFF. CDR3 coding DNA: TGTGCCAGCAGCGTAGGAGGAGGGTCGGGGATCCATGAGCAGTTCTTC.

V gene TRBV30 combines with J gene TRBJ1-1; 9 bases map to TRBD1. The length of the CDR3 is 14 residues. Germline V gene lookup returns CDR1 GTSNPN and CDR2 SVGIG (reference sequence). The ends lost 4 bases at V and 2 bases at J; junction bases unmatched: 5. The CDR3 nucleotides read TGTGCCTGGAATCCGGGACAGGGAAACACTGAAGCTTTCTTT. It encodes CAWNPGQGNTEAFF.

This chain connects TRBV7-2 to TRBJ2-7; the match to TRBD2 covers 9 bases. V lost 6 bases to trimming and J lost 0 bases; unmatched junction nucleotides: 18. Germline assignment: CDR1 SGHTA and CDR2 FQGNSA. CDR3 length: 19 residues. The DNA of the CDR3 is TGTGCCAGCAGTTTACCCCTTCGATCTAGCGGGACGAGCTCCTACGAGCAGTACTTC. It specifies CASSLPLRSSGTSSYEQYF.

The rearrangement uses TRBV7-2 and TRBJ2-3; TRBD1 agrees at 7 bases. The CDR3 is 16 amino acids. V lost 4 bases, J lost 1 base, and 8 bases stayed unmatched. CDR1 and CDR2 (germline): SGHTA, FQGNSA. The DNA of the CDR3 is TGTGCCAGCAGCTCCGTCTGGGACAGCCGCACAGATACGCAGTATTTT. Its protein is CASSSVWDSRTDTQYF.

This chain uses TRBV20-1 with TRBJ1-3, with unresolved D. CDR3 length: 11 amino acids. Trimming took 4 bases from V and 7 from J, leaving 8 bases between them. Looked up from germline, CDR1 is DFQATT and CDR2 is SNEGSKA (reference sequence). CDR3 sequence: CSANPGNTIYF. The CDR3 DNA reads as TGCAGTGCTAACCCGGGGAACACCATATATTTT.

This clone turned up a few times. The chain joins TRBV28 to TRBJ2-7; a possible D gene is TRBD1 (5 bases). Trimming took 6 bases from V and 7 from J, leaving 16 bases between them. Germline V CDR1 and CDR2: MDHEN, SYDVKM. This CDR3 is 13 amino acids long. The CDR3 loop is CASRGPTSREQYF. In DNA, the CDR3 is TGTGCCAGCAGGGGGCCAACATCGAGGGAGCAGTACTTC. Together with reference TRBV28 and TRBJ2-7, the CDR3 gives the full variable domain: DVKVTQSSRYLVKRTGEKVFLECVQDMDHENMFWYRQDPGLGLRLIYFSYDVKMKEKGDIPEGYSVSREKKERFSLILESASTNQTSMYLCASRGPTSREQYFGPGTRLTVT.

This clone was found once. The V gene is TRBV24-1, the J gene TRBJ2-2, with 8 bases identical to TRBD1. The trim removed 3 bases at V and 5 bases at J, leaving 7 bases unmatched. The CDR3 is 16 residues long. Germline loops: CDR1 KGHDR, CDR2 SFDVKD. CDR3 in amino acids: CATSDPGGFKTGELFF. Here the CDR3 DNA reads TGTGCCACCAGTGATCCAGGGGGCTTTAAGACCGGGGAGCTGTTTTTT.

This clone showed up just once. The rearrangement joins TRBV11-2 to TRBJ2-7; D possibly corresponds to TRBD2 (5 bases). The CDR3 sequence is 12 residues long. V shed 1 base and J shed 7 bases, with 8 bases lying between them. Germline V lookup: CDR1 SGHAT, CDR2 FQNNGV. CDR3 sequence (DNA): TGTGCCAGCAGCTTAGGAGGGAAGGAGCAGTACTTC. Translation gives CASSLGGKEQYF.

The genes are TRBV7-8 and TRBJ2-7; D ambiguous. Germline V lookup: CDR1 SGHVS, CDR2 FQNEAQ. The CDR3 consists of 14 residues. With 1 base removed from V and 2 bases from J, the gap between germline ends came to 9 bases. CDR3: CASSLVSNTYEQYF. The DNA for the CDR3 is TGTGCCAGCAGCTTAGTTTCGAACACCTACGAGCAGTACTTC. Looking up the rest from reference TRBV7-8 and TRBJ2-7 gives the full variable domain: GAGVSQSPRYKVAKRGQDVALRCDPISGHVSLFWYQQALGQGPEFLTYFQNEAQLDKSGLPSDRFFAERPEGSVSTLKIQRTQQEDSAVYLCASSLVSNTYEQYFGPGTRLTVT.

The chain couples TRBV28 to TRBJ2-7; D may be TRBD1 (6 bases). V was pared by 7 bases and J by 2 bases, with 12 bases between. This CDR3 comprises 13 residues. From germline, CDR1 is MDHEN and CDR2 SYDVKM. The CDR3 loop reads CASTDGGTYEQYF. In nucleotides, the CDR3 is TGTGCCAGCACCGATGGGGGCACCTACGAGCAGTACTTC.

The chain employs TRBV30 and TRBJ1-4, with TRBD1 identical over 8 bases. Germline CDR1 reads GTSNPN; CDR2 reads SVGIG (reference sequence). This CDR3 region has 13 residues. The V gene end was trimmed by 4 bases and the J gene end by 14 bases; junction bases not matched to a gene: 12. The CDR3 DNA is TGTGCCTGGAATCCCCAGGGGGCCCAGGGGCTGTTTTTT. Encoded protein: CAWNPQGAQGLFF.

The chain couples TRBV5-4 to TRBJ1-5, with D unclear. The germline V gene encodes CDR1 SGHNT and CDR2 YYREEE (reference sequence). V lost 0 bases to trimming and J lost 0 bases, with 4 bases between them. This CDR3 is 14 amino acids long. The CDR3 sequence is CASSLDSSNQPQHF. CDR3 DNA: TGTGCCAGCAGCTTGGACAGTAGCAATCAGCCCCAGCATTTT.

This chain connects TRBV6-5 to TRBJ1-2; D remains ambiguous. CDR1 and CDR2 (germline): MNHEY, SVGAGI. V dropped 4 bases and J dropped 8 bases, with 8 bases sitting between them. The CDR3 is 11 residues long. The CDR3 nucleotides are TGTGCCAGCAGTTCCGCAGGCGGCTACACCTTC. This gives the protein CASSSAGGYTF.